The next 15 T cell receptor beta chains were all read from a single sample in a study of CD8 T cells in ankylosing spondylitis. In TCRdb, the 5' RACE reads were re-called with MiXCR into one record per CDR3 protein. The sample has about 240,000 distinct CDR3 sequences, about 10% seen once. Sequenced sample: blood, either unsorted or a sorted T cell fraction (not recorded which). The receptors here all came from a male donor with ankylosing spondylitis or in good health (not recorded which).

This clonotype was found a few times. The gene calls are TRBV2 and TRBJ2-7, with D perhaps given as TRBD1 or TRBD2 (6 bases each). The CDR3 totals 14 residues. The V gene lost 6 bases and the J gene lost 3 bases, with 15 bases spanning the gap. Germline V lookup: CDR1 SNHLY, CDR2 FYNNEI. The CDR3 DNA follows: TGTGCCAGCAGGGATGCGGGACACGTCTACGAGCAGTACTTC. It yields the protein CASRDAGHVYEQYF.

This clonotype was counted at least ten times. The V call is TRBV5-6, the J call TRBJ2-5, with D possibly matching TRBD2 (5 bases). V was pared by 6 bases and J by 5 bases, with 14 bases between. The CDR3 length is 13 residues. CDR1 is SGHDT and CDR2 is YYEEEE in the germline V gene. CDR3 residues: CASTTWRSETQYF. In DNA, the CDR3 is TGTGCCAGCACCACTTGGAGGTCGGAGACCCAGTACTTC.

This clonotype appeared many times. The CDR3: CATGGRLTGDTGELFF. For the CDR3, the DNA is TGTGCCACTGGGGGAAGACTGACAGGGGACACCGGGGAGCTGTTTTTT. The V call is TRBV10-3, the J call TRBJ2-2; 8 nucleotides line up with TRBD1. Germline V gene data show CDR1 as ENHRY and CDR2 as SYGVKD. Trimming removed 10 bases from V and 3 bases from J; junction bases left unmatched: 13. The CDR3 covers 16 residues.

This clonotype was observed at least ten times. The chain has TRBV5-1 and TRBJ2-5; 9 bases align to TRBD1. Germline CDR1 SGHRS, CDR2 YFSETQ. The CDR3 is 14 residues long. The trim removed 5 bases at V and 5 bases at J, leaving 7 bases unmatched. The CDR3 loop reads CASSRDRGGETQYF. CDR3 coding DNA: TGCGCCAGCAGTCGAGACAGGGGGGGCGAGACCCAGTACTTC. Filled out from reference TRBV5-1 and TRBJ2-5, the complete variable domain reads KAGVTQTPRYLIKTRGQQVTLSCSPISGHRSVSWYQQTPGQGLQFLFEYFSETQRNKGNFPGRFSGRQFSNSRSEMNVSTLELGDSALYLCASSRDRGGETQYFGPGTRLLVL.

This clonotype showed up many times. This rearrangement joins TRBV20-1 to TRBJ1-6; 8 nucleotides agree with TRBD1. Germline-derived CDR1 and CDR2 are DFQATT and SNEGSKA (reference sequence). The CDR3 has 16 residues. V lost 3 bases and J lost 4; bases outside the gene matches: 8. CDR3 in amino acids: CSARGQERVYNSPLHF. DNA for the CDR3: TGCAGTGCTAGGGGACAGGAGAGGGTTTATAATTCACCCCTCCACTTT.

This clonotype was observed at least ten times. The chain links TRBV10-3 to TRBJ1-5, with no clear D. With 0 bases removed from V and 4 bases from J, the gap between germline ends came to 7 bases. This CDR3 contains 14 residues. Germline CDR1 is ENHRY and CDR2 is SYGVKD. CDR3 protein: CAISESGTNQPQHF. The CDR3 region has the DNA TGTGCCATCAGTGAGTCTGGCACAAATCAGCCCCAGCATTTT.

In this sample, this clonotype turned up many times. The genes are TRBV15 and TRBJ2-5; the match to TRBD2 covers 8 bases. The CDR3 spans 17 residues. Germline V gene lookup returns CDR1 LNHNV and CDR2 YYDKDF (reference sequence). V dropped 0 bases and J dropped 7; count of bases not matched to a gene: 13. The CDR3 nucleotides read TGTGCCACCAGCAGAGATCATAGGGGTAGCGGGACGGGGACCCAGTACTTC. It translates to CATSRDHRGSGTGTQYF.

The gene calls are TRBV30 and TRBJ2-7, with D tentatively TRBD2 (6 bases). Germline CDR1 GTSNPN, CDR2 SVGIG (reference sequence). The ends were cut back, 0 bases at V and 2 bases at J, with 11 bases in the middle. This CDR3 is 14 amino acids long. The CDR3 coding sequence is TGTGCCTGGAGTGTACTGGGGGGTACCTACGAGCAGTACTTC. Translated: CAWSVLGGTYEQYF.

The table lists this clonotype with a few counts. V is TRBV7-9 and J is TRBJ1-3; 7 positions match TRBD1. The germline V gene encodes CDR1 SEHNR and CDR2 FQNEAQ (reference sequence). The CDR3 consists of 14 residues. V gave up 7 bases and J gave up 2 bases; unmatched junction bases: 5. The CDR3 coding sequence is TGTGCCAGCACCCCGACAGGGACTGGAAACACCATATATTTT. Protein: CASTPTGTGNTIYF.

For this clonotype: Its ends do not fully match the called genes, so a read error is possible. The rearrangement uses TRBV7-2 and TRBJ2-7; unclear D gene. The CDR3 contains 14 residues. Germline CDR1 reads SGHTA; CDR2 reads FQGNSA. This chain's CDR3 is CVSSLTGPPYEQYF. The CDR3, as DNA: TGTGTCAGCAGCTTAACGGGTCCACCCTACGAGCAGTACTTC.

This clonotype was seen at least ten times. V usage is TRBV12-3 or TRBV12-4 and J usage is TRBJ1-2, with D possibly matching TRBD1 (6 bases). Trimming removed 5 bases at V and 1 base at J, with 11 bases between. The CDR3 extends over 14 amino acids. For the CDR3, the DNA is TGTGCCAGCAGTACCGGACAGATTAACTATGGCTACACCTTC. The encoded protein is CASSTGQINYGYTF.

This clonotype was seen repeatedly, ten times or more. CDR3 bases: TGCAGTACCTCACCTGCGACAGGGACGAATCAGCCCCAGCATTTT. It specifies CSTSPATGTNQPQHF. V gene TRBV20-1 combines with J gene TRBJ1-5; the match to TRBD1 covers 7 bases. J gave up 4 bases and V 8 bases, and 14 bases lay outside the gene matches. This CDR3 region has 15 residues. Germline-derived CDR1 and CDR2 are DFQATT and SNEGSKA (reference sequence).

This clonotype appeared many times. The chain is built from TRBV5-1 and TRBJ2-3; 8 bases are a match to TRBD1. The V segment lost 7 bases and the J segment 2 bases; nucleotides outside the gene matches: 9. The germline V gene has CDR1 SGHRS and CDR2 YFSETQ. The CDR3 length is 15 residues. The CDR3 sequence: CASGLGQGYTDTQYF. The CDR3 DNA is TGCGCCAGCGGCCTCGGACAGGGATACACAGATACGCAGTATTTT.

This clonotype was found many times. The rearrangement uses TRBV5-1 and TRBJ1-5, with 7 bases lining up with TRBD1. J gave up 1 base and V 1 base, and 5 bases lay outside the gene matches. The CDR3 extends over 16 amino acids. The V gene's germline CDR1 is SGHRS and CDR2 YFSETQ. CDR3: CASSLYPGQSNQPQHF. The CDR3 bases are TGCGCCAGCAGCTTGTACCCGGGACAGAGCAATCAGCCCCAGCATTTT.

This clonotype has more than one count but fewer than ten. The chain uses TRBV4-2 and TRBJ1-2, with D tentatively TRBD1 (5 bases). V lost 0 bases to trimming and J lost 7 bases, with 12 bases between them. This CDR3 has 14 amino acids. The V gene's germline CDR1 is LGHNA and CDR2 YNFKEQ. The CDR3 reads CASSQENGARGYTF. The CDR3 coding sequence is TGTGCCAGCAGCCAAGAAAACGGGGCACGTGGCTACACCTTC.